The sequence of this TCR beta chain was determined in a study of beta chain features in type 1 diabetes. Study information: Across all samples, some 98 million sorted cells were examined.

Study results and caveats: In these data, an HLA type influence on TCRB rearrangement remained unresolved. Moderate but significant shortening of TCRB CDR3s was recorded in all four CD4+ subsets from Type 1 diabetes patients.

The entirety of the isolated RNA underwent reverse transcription, so expressed TCRB transcripts were sequenced. Produced via immunoSEQ multiplex PCR; TCRdb's table is partial and in-frame only. The table lists about 240,000 clones, approximately 15% of them singletons. The V gene end was trimmed by 4 bases and the J gene end by 6 bases; junction bases not matched to a gene: 10. CDR3 length: 15 amino acids. The germline CDR1 and CDR2 sequences are MGHRA and YSYEKL. Regarding this clone: Its antigen remains unidentified.

Sorted cells reached over 95% purity in every population. The rearrangement joins TRBV4-1 to TRBJ2-3; 7 positions match TRBD2. The TCR originated in a man aged 30 to 45 with type 1 diabetes. Sequencing was performed on naive CD4+ T cells from blood. CDR3 DNA sequence: TGCGCCAGCAGCCTGGGTAGCGGGTCCCTGGATACGCAGTATTTT. This sequence encodes CASSLGSGSLDTQYF.